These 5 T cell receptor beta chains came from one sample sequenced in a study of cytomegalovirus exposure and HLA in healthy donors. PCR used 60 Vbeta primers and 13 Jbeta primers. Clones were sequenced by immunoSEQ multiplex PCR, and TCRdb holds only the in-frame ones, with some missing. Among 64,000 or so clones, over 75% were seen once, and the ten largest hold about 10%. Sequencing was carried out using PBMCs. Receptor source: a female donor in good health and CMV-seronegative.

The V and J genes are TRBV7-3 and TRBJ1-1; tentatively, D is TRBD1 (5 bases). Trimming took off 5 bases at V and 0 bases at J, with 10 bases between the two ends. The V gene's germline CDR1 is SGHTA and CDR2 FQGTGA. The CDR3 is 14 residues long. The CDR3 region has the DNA TGTGCCAGCAGCCCGGGGGGGATGAACACTGAAGCTTTCTTT. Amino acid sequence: CASSPGGMNTEAFF.

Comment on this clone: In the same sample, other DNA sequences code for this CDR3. The CDR3 DNA reads TGTGCCAGCAGTTCGACAAGAGCCAACGTCCTGACTTTC. It codes for CASSSTRANVLTF. The chain uses TRBV28 and TRBJ2-6; D gene uncertain. The CDR3 contains 13 residues. The V end was cut by 4 bases, the J end by 7 bases, with 8 bases between. Per germline, CDR1 MDHEN and CDR2 SYDVKM.

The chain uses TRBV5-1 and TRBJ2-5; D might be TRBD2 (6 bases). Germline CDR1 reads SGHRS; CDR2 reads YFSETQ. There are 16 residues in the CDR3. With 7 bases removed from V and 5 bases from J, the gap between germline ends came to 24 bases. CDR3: CASSPSGSISGETQYF. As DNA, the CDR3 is TGCGCCAGCTCTCCCAGCGGGTCCATCAGCGGGGAGACCCAGTACTTC.

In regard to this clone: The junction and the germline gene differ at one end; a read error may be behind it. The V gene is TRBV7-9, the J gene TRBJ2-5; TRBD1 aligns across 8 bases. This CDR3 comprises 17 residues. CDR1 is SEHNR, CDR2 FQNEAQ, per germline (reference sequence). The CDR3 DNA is TGTTCCAGCAGCTTAGGGGCCCAGGGGGCAGGGAAAGAGACCCAGTACTTC. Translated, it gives CSSSLGAQGAGKETQYF. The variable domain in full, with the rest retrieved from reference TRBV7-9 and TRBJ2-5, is DTGVSQNPRHKITKRGQNVTFRCDPISEHNRLYWYRQTLGQGPEFLTYFQNEAQLEKSRLLSDRFSAERPKGSFSTLEIQRTEQGDSAMYLCSSSLGAQGAGKETQYFGPGTRLLVL.

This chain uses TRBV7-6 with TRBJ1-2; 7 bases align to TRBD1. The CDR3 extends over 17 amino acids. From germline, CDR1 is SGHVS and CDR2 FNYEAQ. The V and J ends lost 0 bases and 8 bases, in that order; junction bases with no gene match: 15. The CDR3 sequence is CASSLAGLGQGEEGYTF. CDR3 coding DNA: TGTGCCAGCAGCTTAGCCGGTCTTGGGCAGGGGGAAGAAGGCTACACCTTC.